This is a list of T cell receptor beta chains from one sample in a study of T cell responses to AZD1222 COVID-19 vaccine. Sequencing used immunoSEQ multiplex PCR; TCRdb keeps in-frame clones, though not all of them. The table lists about 67,000 clones, around 84% of them singletons. The sample in question was peripheral blood, obtained on day 0 of AZD1222 vaccination. The receptors were gathered from an adult in good health. CDR3s include the opening cysteine and the closing phenylalanine or tryptophan. A D gene is named only where the DNA matches it firmly. Where a row states a size, it is once, few, many or the class of an expanded clone; other rows omit it.

clone_size | j_call | d_call | v_call | cdr3_aa | cdr3_nt
. | TRBJ1-5 | . | TRBV5-5 | CASSLHAAVDSNQPQHF | TGTGCCAGCAGCTTGCATGCGGCTGTGGATAGCAATCAGCCCCAGCATTTT
. | TRBJ1-5 | TRBD1 | TRBV4-1 | CASSRGTGENQPQHF | TGCGCCAGCAGCCGAGGGACAGGCGAAAATCAGCCCCAGCATTTT
few | TRBJ1-6 | . | TRBV4-3 | CASSQDAGNSPLHF | TGCGCCAGCAGCCAAGATGCAGGGAATTCACCCCTCCACTTT
. | TRBJ2-7 | . | TRBV7-2 | CASSLYSTYEQYF | TGTGCCAGCAGCTTATACAGTACCTACGAGCAGTACTTC
. | TRBJ1-5 | . | TRBV27 | CASSLSGPRQPQHF | TGTGCCAGCAGTTTATCGGGGCCGAGGCAGCCCCAGCATTTT
. | TRBJ2-5 | TRBD1 | TRBV19 | CASSILWTGKVLETQYF | TGTGCCAGTAGTATCCTATGGACAGGGAAAGTTTTAGAGACCCAGTACTTC
. | TRBJ1-4 | . | TRBV6-6 | CASNSGAGVLFF | TGTGCCAGCAACTCCGGGGCCGGGGTACTGTTTTTT
few | TRBJ1-2 | . | TRBV18 | CASSPSGEHGYTF | TGTGCCAGCTCACCATCGGGGGAACACGGCTACACCTTC
. | TRBJ2-3 | . | TRBV5-1 | CASSLRDRDTQYF | TGCGCCAGCAGCTTGAGGGATCGGGATACGCAGTATTTT
. | TRBJ1-2 | . | TRBV20-1 | CSASLARNNYGYTF | TGCAGTGCTAGTCTAGCCCGGAATAACTATGGCTACACCTTC
few | TRBJ2-1 | . | TRBV7-9 | CASSRGGNEQFF | TGTGCCAGCAGCCGAGGGGGGAATGAGCAGTTCTTC
. | TRBJ1-2 | . | TRBV10-1 | CASSPGGNYGYTF | TGCGCCAGCAGCCCCGGCGGCAACTATGGCTACACCTTC
. | TRBJ2-1 | . | TRBV27 | CASSGPYGVNEQFF | TGTGCCAGCAGCGGTCCGTACGGCGTCAATGAGCAGTTCTTC
once | TRBJ2-7 | . | TRBV19 | CASSPAGPPGYEQYF | TGTGCCAGTAGTCCCGCCGGGCCCCCGGGATACGAGCAGTACTTC
. | TRBJ2-2 | . | TRBV6-2/TRBV6-3 | CASSYNRADTGELFF | TGTGCCAGCAGTTATAACCGGGCAGATACCGGGGAGCTGTTTTTT